This entry features one T cell receptor (beta chain) sequence. Per the germline V gene, CDR1 is SNHLY and CDR2 is FYNNEI. This CDR3 contains 14 residues. The V gene lost 6 bases and the J gene lost 0 bases, with 8 bases spanning the gap. Relapsing-remitting disease, either stable or active, was present in the multiple sclerosis controls, who were treatment-naive patients. Isolation of CD8+ and CD4+ T cells was performed negatively, whereas enrichment of TEMRA cells was done by FACS. This record comes from a study of CD8 T cells in Susac syndrome. RNA was extracted with the RNeasy kit, and a quantity of roughly 0.5 to 1 ug was reverse transcribed using random hexamers. Amplification of TCR beta CDR3 was carried out by immunoSEQ multiplex PCR, which covered 54 Vbeta and 13 Jbeta segments. Each CDR3 protein gets one entry after TCRdb re-called the immunoSEQ multiplex PCR reads with MiXCR. The data hold roughly 120,000 distinct CDR3 sequences, with about 92% observed a single time.

V is TRBV2 and J is TRBJ1-4, with D uncertain. The sequence was obtained from a human donor with multiple sclerosis. Material: CD8+ T cells from PBMCs. In DNA, the CDR3 is TGTGCCAGCAGCCCAGTGGCAACTAATGAAAAACTGTTTTTT. As protein: CASSPVATNEKLFF.